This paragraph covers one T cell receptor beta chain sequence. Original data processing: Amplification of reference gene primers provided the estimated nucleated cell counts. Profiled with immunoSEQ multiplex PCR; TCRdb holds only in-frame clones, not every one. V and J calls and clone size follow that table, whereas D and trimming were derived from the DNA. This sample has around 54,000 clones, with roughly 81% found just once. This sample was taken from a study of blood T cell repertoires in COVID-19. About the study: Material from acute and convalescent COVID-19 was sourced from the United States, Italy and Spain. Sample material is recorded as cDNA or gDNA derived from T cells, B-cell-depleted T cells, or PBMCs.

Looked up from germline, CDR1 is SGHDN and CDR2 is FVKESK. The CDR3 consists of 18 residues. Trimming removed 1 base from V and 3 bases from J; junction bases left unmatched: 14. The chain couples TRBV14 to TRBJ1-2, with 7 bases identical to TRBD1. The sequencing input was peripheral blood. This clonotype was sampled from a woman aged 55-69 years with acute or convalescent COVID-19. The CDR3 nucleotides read TGTGCCAGCAGCCAAGCACGGCAGGGGGACCTTCATCACTATGGCTACACCTTC. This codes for CASSQARQGDLHHYGYTF.